This entry lists 22 T cell receptor beta chains sequenced from one sample in a study of T-cell reconstitution after alpha-beta-depleted transplantation in children. During its preparation, the TCRbeta library received unique molecular identifiers. TCRdb itself ran the PCR reads through MiXCR, one entry per CDR3 protein. The top ten clones hold 6.2% of a sample with hundreds of thousands of distinct CDR3 sequences, around 9.5% of them seen once. The starting material was PBMCs from the stem cell graft donor, obtained from the stem cell graft. These receptor sequences come from a human donor who donated a stem cell graft to a child with acute lymphoblastic leukemia.

The V and J genes are TRBV11-2 and TRBJ1-1, with a weak D call TRBD1 (6 bases). Germline V gene data show CDR1 as SGHAT and CDR2 as FQNNGV. The V gene lost 5 bases and the J gene lost 1 base, with 17 bases spanning the gap. This CDR3 has 16 residues. CDR3 loop: CASSNPRGRGNTEAFF. The CDR3 DNA reads as TGTGCCAGCAGCAACCCTCGGGGCAGGGGGAACACTGAAGCTTTCTTT.

This clonotype was found a few times. The chain recombines TRBV18 with TRBJ2-1, with TRBD1 as a possible D gene (5 bases). This CDR3 is built from 16 residues. The V and J ends lost 1 base and 1 base respectively, with 11 bases between them. CDR1 and CDR2 from the germline V gene are KGHSH and LQKENI. Here the CDR3 reads CASSPRERGSYNEQFF. CDR3 DNA: TGTGCCAGCTCACCACGGGAAAGGGGATCCTACAATGAGCAGTTCTTC.

This clonotype came up many times. The CDR3 sequence: CAISREAGARQETQYF. The CDR3 DNA sequence: TGTGCCATCAGTAGGGAGGCGGGGGCCCGCCAAGAGACCCAGTACTTC. The V call is TRBV10-3, the J call TRBJ2-5, with a possible D match to TRBD2 (7 bases). This CDR3 is 16 amino acids long. In germline, CDR1 is ENHRY, CDR2 SYGVKD. Trimming cost V 5 bases and J 1 base, with 17 bases left between them.

This clonotype was seen only a few times. V gene TRBV30 combines with J gene TRBJ1-6; TRBD1 is a possible D gene (6 bases). The CDR3 totals 13 residues. Germline V gene lookup returns CDR1 GTSNPN and CDR2 SVGIG (reference sequence). V was clipped by 1 base and J by 10 bases, with 11 bases between them. The CDR3 bases are TGTGCCTGGAGTGAGGGGGATATGTCACCCCTCCACTTT. Protein: CAWSEGDMSPLHF.

At least ten counts were recorded for this clonotype. The rearrangement uses TRBV27 and TRBJ2-2; no firm D call. Per the germline V gene, CDR1 is MNHEY and CDR2 is SMNVEV (reference sequence). The germline V and J ends were trimmed by 2 bases and 6 bases, with 4 bases remaining between them. This CDR3 has 12 amino acids. The DNA for the CDR3 is TGTGCCAGCAGTTTAGAGTCCGGGGAGCTGTTTTTT. Protein product: CASSLESGELFF.

This clonotype showed up many times. V is TRBV3-1 and J is TRBJ2-2, with 8 bases identical to TRBD1. Germline values: CDR1 LGHDT, CDR2 YNNKEL (reference sequence). The CDR3 is made up of 16 amino acids. The V segment lost 2 bases and the J segment 2 bases; nucleotides outside the gene matches: 4. The CDR3 sequence: CASSQPQGANTGELFF. The CDR3 bases are TGTGCCAGCAGCCAACCTCAGGGGGCTAACACCGGGGAGCTGTTTTTT. The variable domain in full, with the rest retrieved from reference TRBV3-1 and TRBJ2-2, is DTAVSQTPKYLVTQMGNDKSIKCEQNLGHDTMYWYKQDSKKFLKIMFSYNNKELIINETVPNRFSPKSPDKAHLNLHINSLELGDSAVYFCASSQPQGANTGELFFGEGSRLTVL.

This clonotype was counted a few times. The chain combines TRBV6-5 with TRBJ2-2; D call uncertain. Germline values: CDR1 MNHEY, CDR2 SVGAGI. V dropped 2 bases and J dropped 0 bases, with 4 bases sitting between them. This CDR3 is built from 14 residues. The CDR3 sequence: CASSYPPNTGELFF. CDR3 bases: TGTGCCAGCAGTTACCCCCCGAACACCGGGGAGCTGTTTTTT.

V and J are TRBV7-8 and TRBJ2-7; D gene uncertain. Germline V gene lookup returns CDR1 SGHVS and CDR2 FQNEAQ. CDR3 size: 14 residues. Trimming shortened V by 4 bases and J by 2 bases, and 12 bases separated the two germline ends. CDR3 amino acids: CASSSQGTPYEQYF. The DNA for the CDR3 is TGTGCCAGCAGCTCGCAAGGAACCCCCTACGAGCAGTACTTC.

On this clonotype itself: The CDR3 does not close with the conserved phenylalanine or tryptophan, likely indicating a read error. It is unclear where the CDR3 begins or ends on the DNA, so no DNA is shown, and the CDR3 is as TCRdb lists it. The rearrangement uses TRBV24-1 and TRBJ2-7. The CDR3 contains 9 residues when both ends are counted. Per the germline V gene, CDR1 is KGHDR and CDR2 is SFDVKD. The CDR3 sequence is CATSERPIY.

In its sample, this clonotype was seen a few times. This chain uses TRBV6-5 with TRBJ2-1; maybe TRBD1 (6 bases). The CDR3 length is 11 residues. V lost 9 bases, J lost 8 bases, and 11 bases lay in between. CDR1 is MNHEY, CDR2 SVGAGI, per germline. The CDR3 coding sequence is TGTGCCAGTCAACAGGGACATGAGCAGTTCTTC. As protein: CASQQGHEQFF.

The V call is TRBV5-1, the J call TRBJ2-2; 9 nucleotides match TRBD1. V shed 2 bases, J shed 4 bases, and the junction held 6 bases outside the gene matches. The CDR3 loop spans 16 amino acids. Germline V gene data show CDR1 as SGHRS and CDR2 as YFSETQ. CDR3 coding DNA: TGCGCCAGCAGCTTTGCGGGACAGGGTCCCACCGGGGAGCTGTTTTTT. Its protein is CASSFAGQGPTGELFF.

This clonotype was picked up one time. The chain links TRBV5-1 to TRBJ2-3, with TRBD1 as a possible D gene (6 bases). Between the trimmed V and J ends, which lost 3 bases and 1 base, there was a span of 15 bases. The germline V gene encodes CDR1 SGHRS and CDR2 YFSETQ. The CDR3 consists of 16 residues. The CDR3 loop reads CASSSARQDGTDTQYF. The CDR3 region has the DNA TGCGCCAGCAGCTCGGCCCGACAGGATGGCACAGATACGCAGTATTTT.

This clonotype was recorded a few times. The V gene is TRBV10-3, the J gene TRBJ2-3; D gene ambiguous. V lost 6 bases to trimming and J lost 4 bases, with 20 bases between them. Germline-derived CDR1 and CDR2 are ENHRY and SYGVKD. This CDR3 has 16 residues. The CDR3 DNA is TGTGCCATCAGATCCGGGCTCGGTATAAGCGCAGATACGCAGTATTTT. It codes for CAIRSGLGISADTQYF.

This clonotype has a count of ten or more. The V and J genes are TRBV2 and TRBJ2-3; D call uncertain. Trimming took off 5 bases at V and 6 bases at J, with 15 bases between the two ends. Germline CDR1 and CDR2: SNHLY and FYNNEI. The CDR3 is 14 amino acids. CDR3 coding DNA: TGTGCCAGCAGTCCTCTGCTGGCTCTCGATACGCAGTATTTT. Its protein is CASSPLLALDTQYF.

The chain's CDR3 is CSASQDTSYNEQFF. DNA of the CDR3: TGCAGTGCTAGCCAGGACACCTCCTACAATGAGCAGTTCTTC. The J gene is TRBJ2-1, the V gene TRBV20-1, with D possibly matching TRBD1 (5 bases). The CDR3 contains 14 residues. Germline V gives CDR1 DFQATT, CDR2 SNEGSKA (reference sequence). V dropped 3 bases and J dropped 0 bases, with 9 bases sitting between them.

This clonotype was seen ten or more times. The V call is TRBV20-1, the J call TRBJ2-3, with TRBD1 matching over 8 bases. CDR3 size: 15 residues. Looked up from germline, CDR1 is DFQATT and CDR2 is SNEGSKA (reference sequence). Losses at the gene ends were 6 bases for V and 4 bases for J; bases not matched to a gene: 12. The CDR3 nucleotides read TGCAGTGCCACCCCTACGGACAGGGCGGCAGATACGCAGTATTTT. Translated: CSATPTDRAADTQYF.

This clonotype has at least ten counts. The DNA of the CDR3 is TGTGCCATCAGGGACAAGAACACTGAAGCTTTCTTT. Encoded protein: CAIRDKNTEAFF. The V and J genes are TRBV10-3 and TRBJ1-1, with D possibly TRBD1 on 5 matching bases. Trimming took 6 bases from V and 1 from J, leaving 6 bases between them. Germline assignment: CDR1 ENHRY and CDR2 SYGVKD. The CDR3 is made up of 12 amino acids.

The chain couples TRBV4-3 to TRBJ2-7, with a possible D match to TRBD2 (5 bases). The CDR3 loop spans 16 amino acids. The V end lost 6 bases, the J end lost 3 bases, and 21 bases lay between the germline ends. Per germline, CDR1 LGHNA and CDR2 YSLEER. The CDR3 region has the DNA TGCGCCAGCAGGGAGGCAGATCACAAAGACCTCTACGAGCAGTACTTC. Residues: CASREADHKDLYEQYF.

Many counts were recorded for this clonotype. This chain uses TRBV7-2 with TRBJ2-7; tentative D call: TRBD1 (5 bases). The V gene lost 8 bases and the J gene lost 3 bases, with 14 bases spanning the gap. The CDR3 is made up of 13 amino acids. Germline V lookup: CDR1 SGHTA, CDR2 FQGNSA. The CDR3 DNA sequence: TGTGCCAGCTCACCCAGGGTCCTCTACGAGCAGTACTTC. Its protein is CASSPRVLYEQYF.

This clonotype occurred a few times. The chain links TRBV5-1 to TRBJ1-2; weak D call: TRBD1 (5 bases). The germline V gene encodes CDR1 SGHRS and CDR2 YFSETQ. This CDR3 spans 12 amino acids. The V and J ends lost 5 bases and 13 bases respectively, with 18 bases between them. The CDR3 nucleotides read TGCGCCAGCAGACAAGGGGACGCCGACGCCACCTTC. Its translation is CASRQGDADATF.

This clonotype was observed many times. This chain joins TRBV10-3 and TRBJ1-1, with TRBD1 identical over 9 bases. The CDR3 has 13 residues. With 6 bases clipped from V and 1 base from J, the junction kept 0 bases outside the gene matches. Germline CDR1 reads ENHRY; CDR2 reads SYGVKD. The CDR3 here is CAIRGQGNTEAFF. The CDR3 bases are TGTGCCATCAGGGGACAGGGGAACACTGAAGCTTTCTTT.

The rearrangement links TRBV7-2 to TRBJ2-7; D uncertain. Trimming took off 4 bases at V and 0 bases at J, with 13 bases between the two ends. The CDR3 consists of 15 residues. In germline, CDR1 is SGHTA, CDR2 FQGNSA. The CDR3 region is CASSSYLTNSYEQYF. The CDR3 DNA reads TGTGCCAGCAGCTCCTACCTGACGAACTCCTACGAGCAGTACTTC.